A single sample is the source of the 27 T cell receptor beta chains below, sequenced in a study of T cells in Graves' hyperthyroidism and ophthalmopathy. Amplified regions were TCR beta CDR3 sequences from RNA transcripts. The study used the HTBI primer set for a first-round RT-PCR of the TCR CDR3. Using its own MiXCR run on the multiplex PCR reads, TCRdb lists one record per CDR3 protein. The repertoire includes hundreds of thousands of distinct CDR3 sequences, roughly 45% of them detected once, and about 7.2% sits in the top ten. Input material: peripheral blood or thyroid tissue (not recorded which). These receptor sequences come from an adult man with Graves' disease, either hyperthyroidism or ophthalmopathy (not recorded which).

This clonotype has a handful of counts. This chain joins TRBV20-1 and TRBJ1-1, with 8 nucleotides matching TRBD1. In germline, CDR1 is DFQATT, CDR2 SNEGSKA (reference sequence). This CDR3 region has 14 residues. V dropped 0 bases and J dropped 1; count of bases not matched to a gene: 1. The CDR3 bases are TGCAGTGCTAGAGACACAGGGGGGAACACTGAAGCTTTCTTT. Its translation: CSARDTGGNTEAFF.

The chain employs TRBV7-9 and TRBJ1-5; D possibly corresponds to TRBD1 (5 bases). Germline-derived CDR1 and CDR2 are SEHNR and FQNEAQ (reference sequence). The CDR3 has 15 amino acids. Trimming removed 2 bases from V and 11 bases from J, with 19 bases in between. CDR3 protein: CASSLNPGLQETQHF. The CDR3 nucleotides are TGTGCCAGCAGCTTAAACCCGGGACTTCAGGAGACCCAGCATTTT.

On this clonotype itself: A clone one base away is much larger, so this may be a read error. The chain links TRBV6-1 to TRBJ1-6; D ambiguous. CDR1 is MNHNS and CDR2 is SASEGT in the germline V gene. V was trimmed by 3 bases and J by 5 bases, leaving 8 bases between them. This CDR3 has 14 amino acids. CDR3 in DNA: TGTGCCAGCAGTGAGGACGGACATAATTCACCCCTCCACTTT. Translated: CASSEDGHNSPLHF.

The chain carries TRBV20-1 and TRBJ2-7; 7 bases line up with TRBD1. The length of the CDR3 is 15 residues. Losses at the gene ends were 4 bases for V and 2 bases for J; bases not matched to a gene: 11. From germline, CDR1 is DFQATT and CDR2 SNEGSKA (reference sequence). The CDR3 sequence: CSATRQGQITYEQYF. The CDR3 DNA sequence: TGCAGTGCTACCCGACAGGGACAAATAACCTACGAGCAGTACTTC.

This clonotype was seen ten or more times. V is TRBV6-4 and J is TRBJ1-1; TRBD1 agrees at 7 bases. The V and J ends lost 2 bases and 4 bases, in that order; junction bases with no gene match: 7. The V gene's germline CDR1 is MRHNA and CDR2 SNTAGT. The length of the CDR3 is 15 residues. As DNA, the CDR3 is TGTGCCAGCAGTGACCCGACAGGGTGGAGCACTGAAGCTTTCTTT. Translated: CASSDPTGWSTEAFF.

About this clonotype itself: A much larger clone differs from this one at a single base, so this may be a read error. This chain joins TRBV7-9 and TRBJ1-4; TRBD1 matches at 9 bases. The length of the CDR3 is 15 residues. V shed 4 bases, J shed 2 bases, and the junction held 2 bases outside the gene matches. Looked up from germline, CDR1 is SEHNR and CDR2 is FQNEAQ (reference sequence). The CDR3 DNA is TGTGCCAGCAGCTACGGGACAGGGACTAATGAAAAACTGTTTTTT. Translated: CASSYGTGTNEKLFF.

The chain links TRBV7-2 to TRBJ2-7; tentatively, D is TRBD1 or TRBD2 (5 bases each). The CDR3 contains 14 residues. CDR1 is SGHTA, CDR2 FQGNSA, per germline. V was pared by 5 bases and J by 2 bases, with 13 bases between. CDR3 protein: CASSPRGIAYEQYF. Here the CDR3 DNA reads TGTGCCAGCAGCCCACGGGGCATTGCCTACGAGCAGTACTTC.

This clonotype has a handful of counts. This chain links TRBV7-9 with TRBJ1-3, with D unclear. The V and J ends lost 5 bases and 0 bases respectively, with 11 bases between them. The CDR3 sequence is 15 residues long. The germline gives CDR1 SEHNR, CDR2 FQNEAQ (reference sequence). CDR3 amino acids: CASSTSGLSGNTIYF. In nucleotides, the CDR3 is TGTGCCAGCAGCACGTCAGGTCTCTCTGGAAACACCATATATTTT.

The V call is TRBV7-8, the J call TRBJ1-6, with a weak D call TRBD1 (6 bases). Germline loops: CDR1 SGHVS, CDR2 FQNEAQ. The V end lost 8 bases, the J end lost 2 bases, and 10 bases lay between the germline ends. This CDR3 has 14 amino acids. The CDR3 DNA sequence: TGTGCCAGCGGACGGGGGCCCTATAATTCACCCCTCCACTTT. Its protein is CASGRGPYNSPLHF.

In this sample, this clonotype turned up many times. The V gene is TRBV29-1, the J gene TRBJ1-2; D is perhaps TRBD1 (5 bases). The V gene's germline CDR1 is SQVTM and CDR2 ANQGSEA. The CDR3 loop spans 13 amino acids. Trimming removed 5 bases from V and 3 bases from J, with 13 bases in between. CDR3 residues: CSVSERGDYGYTF. The CDR3 DNA sequence: TGCAGCGTTAGTGAAAGGGGAGACTATGGCTACACCTTC.

The chain joins TRBV19 to TRBJ1-5; D not certain. Germline V gives CDR1 LNHDA, CDR2 SQIVND (reference sequence). Trimming shortened V by 3 bases and J by 8 bases, and 8 bases separated the two germline ends. The CDR3 extends over 12 amino acids. The CDR3 DNA reads TGTGCCAGTAGTATCGATGGTAAGCCCCAGCATTTT. Protein product: CASSIDGKPQHF.

The chain employs TRBV29-1 and TRBJ2-5; TRBD1 matches at 10 bases. V gave up 3 bases and J gave up 11 bases; unmatched junction bases: 9. The V gene's germline CDR1 is SQVTM and CDR2 ANQGSEA. There are 13 residues in the CDR3. CDR3 sequence (DNA): TGCAGCGTTGACACGCTAGGGGACAGGGGACAGTACTTC. Protein: CSVDTLGDRGQYF.

The genes are TRBV7-9 and TRBJ1-1; a possible D gene is TRBD1 (5 bases). This CDR3 has 16 residues. Trimming removed 5 bases from V and 3 bases from J, with 19 bases in between. Germline lookup yields CDR1 SEHNR and CDR2 FQNEAQ (reference sequence). The CDR3 protein is CASSLPGGSGDTEAFF. The CDR3 nucleotides are TGTGCCAGCAGCCTACCGGGGGGGAGTGGGGACACTGAAGCTTTCTTT.

The rearrangement links TRBV15 to TRBJ1-4; the match to TRBD1 covers 8 bases. After removal of 0 bases from V and 13 bases from J, the junction contained 13 bases not matched to a gene. This CDR3 has 16 amino acids. Germline V gene lookup returns CDR1 LNHNV and CDR2 YYDKDF (reference sequence). The CDR3 DNA reads as TGTGCCACCAGCAGAGATGGTGCAGGGGGCGGTCGGAGACTGTTTTTT. Translated, it gives CATSRDGAGGGRRLFF. The full variable domain, in which reference TRBV15 and TRBJ1-4 provide the parts outside the CDR3, is DAMVIQNPRYQVTQFGKPVTLSCSQTLNHNVMYWYQQKSSQAPKLLFHYYDKDFNNEADTPDNFQSRRPNTSFCFLDIRSPGLGDTAMYLCATSRDGAGGGRRLFFGSGTQLSVL.

This clonotype was picked up a small number of times. This chain uses TRBV5-1 with TRBJ2-7, with 8 nucleotides matching TRBD1. The V gene's germline CDR1 is SGHRS and CDR2 YFSETQ. V dropped 0 bases and J dropped 3; count of bases not matched to a gene: 11. This CDR3 is 17 amino acids long. The CDR3 DNA is TGCGCCAGCAGCTTGGCGTTTTTCCCGGGACAGGTCTACGAGCAGTACTTC. It encodes CASSLAFFPGQVYEQYF.

This clonotype is a singleton in its sample. The junction departs from germline at one end; a sequencing error may be responsible. The chain joins TRBV7-2 to TRBJ1-1; the D gene is possibly TRBD1 (6 bases). Germline V gives CDR1 SGHTA, CDR2 FQGNSA. The CDR3 totals 16 residues. The CDR3 loop reads CASSQPQGTGSSEAFF. DNA for the CDR3: TGCGCCAGCAGCCAACCCCAGGGAACAGGGAGTTCTGAAGCTTTCTTT.

The V gene is TRBV20-1, the J gene TRBJ1-1; D is unresolved. V was shortened by 1 base and J by 5 bases, with 11 bases between the two germline ends. The CDR3 is 13 amino acids. The germline gives CDR1 DFQATT, CDR2 SNEGSKA (reference sequence). The CDR3 is CSARVSEGTEAFF. In DNA form, the CDR3 reads TGCAGTGCTAGAGTAAGCGAGGGTACTGAAGCTTTCTTT.

There are many counts of this clonotype. The chain recombines TRBV7-8 with TRBJ1-3, with 7 bases fitting TRBD1. Germline V gives CDR1 SGHVS, CDR2 FQNEAQ. The ends lost 1 base at V and 4 bases at J; junction bases unmatched: 4. The CDR3 has 15 residues. DNA of the CDR3: TGTGCCAGCAGCTTAGTGACAGGGAGAGGAAACACCATATATTTT. It specifies CASSLVTGRGNTIYF.

A remark on this clonotype: The junction and the germline gene differ at one end; a read error may be behind it. This chain connects TRBV5-1 to TRBJ1-2; TRBD1 aligns across 12 bases. CDR1 is SGHRS, CDR2 YFSETQ, per germline. The CDR3 has 18 amino acids. This chain's CDR3 is CASSPGQGAPGGNYGYTF. In nucleotides, the CDR3 is TGTGCCAGCAGCCCGGGACAGGGGGCGCCGGGAGGTAACTATGGCTACACCTTC. The full variable domain, rest sourced from reference TRBV5-1 and TRBJ1-2, is KAGVTQTPRYLIKTRGQQVTLSCSPISGHRSVSWYQQTPGQGLQFLFEYFSETQRNKGNFPGRFSGRQFSNSRSEMNVSTLELGDSALYLCASSPGQGAPGGNYGYTFGSGTRLTVV.

This clonotype occurred once. One base away lies a much larger clone, so this may be a sequencing read error. The V call is TRBV2, the J call TRBJ1-5; a possible D gene is TRBD1 (5 bases). Germline CDR1 and CDR2: SNHLY and FYNNEI. Deletions cut 2 bases from V and 7 bases from J, with 15 bases between. The CDR3 runs 15 residues. Here the CDR3 reads CASSESEIGGQPQHF. As DNA, the CDR3 is TGTGCCAGCAGTGAATCGGAGATCGGGGGACAGCCCCAGCATTTT. Full variable domain (missing parts from reference TRBV2 and TRBJ1-5): EPEVTQTPSHQVTQMGQEVILRCVPISNHLYFYWYRQILGQKVEFLVSFYNNEISEKSEIFDDQFSVERPDGSNFTLKIRSTKLEDSAMYFCASSESEIGGQPQHFGDGTRLSIL.

As to this clonotype: Possible read error: a much larger clone is one base away. The rearrangement joins TRBV19 to TRBJ1-1; D unclear. V shed 9 bases and J shed 1 base, with 6 bases lying between them. Germline values: CDR1 LNHDA, CDR2 SQIVND (reference sequence). The CDR3 covers 11 residues. The CDR3 nucleotides read TGTGCCAGAAGAAAGAACACTGAAGCTTTCTTT. Translated: CARRKNTEAFF.

With regard to this clonotype: One junction end disagrees with the germline gene, perhaps due to a read error. The genes are TRBV7-8 and TRBJ2-7, with D possibly called TRBD1 or TRBD2 (7 bases each). The germline gives CDR1 SGHVS, CDR2 FQNEAQ. This CDR3 is built from 17 residues. The CDR3 is CASSQGPGGDRMDEQYF. As DNA, the CDR3 is TGCGCCAGCAGCCAAGGCCCAGGGGGGGATCGAATGGACGAGCAGTACTTC.

The sample holds many counts of this clonotype. The chain employs TRBV29-1 and TRBJ1-2; D ambiguous. The CDR3 runs 11 residues. CDR1 SQVTM and CDR2 ANQGSEA come from the germline V gene. V was trimmed by 2 bases and J by 8 bases, leaving 9 bases between them. In DNA form, the CDR3 reads TGCAGCGTTGAAACGGGTTTCGGCTACACCTTC. Protein sequence: CSVETGFGYTF.

This clonotype was detected only a few times. The CDR3 DNA reads TGCGCCAGCAGCTTGGGGCAATTCCTCACCTACGAGCAGTACTTC. Its translation: CASSLGQFLTYEQYF. This chain uses TRBV5-1 with TRBJ2-7; no firm D call. Germline V gene data show CDR1 as SGHRS and CDR2 as YFSETQ. Trimming cost V 0 bases and J 2 bases, with 12 bases left between them. CDR3 length: 15 amino acids.

Only a few counts were recorded for this clonotype. The chain couples TRBV5-1 to TRBJ1-1, with D perhaps matching TRBD1 (6 bases). The CDR3 totals 14 residues. Looked up from germline, CDR1 is SGHRS and CDR2 is YFSETQ. Trimming cost V 4 bases and J 6 bases, with 16 bases left between them. This CDR3 reads CASSLNRDWAEAFF. For the CDR3, the DNA is TGCGCCAGCAGCCTCAACAGGGACTGGGCTGAAGCTTTCTTT.

On this clonotype: One junction end disagrees with the germline gene, perhaps due to a read error. The rearrangement links TRBV5-1 to TRBJ2-2; the D gene is possibly TRBD2 (6 bases). The CDR3 has 14 residues. CDR1 SGHRS and CDR2 YFSETQ come from the germline V gene. CDR3 bases: TGTGCCAGCAGTTTAGCGGAAAACACCGGGGAGCTGTTTTTT. This sequence encodes CASSLAENTGELFF.

This clonotype has a handful of counts. The chain combines TRBV20-1 with TRBJ1-2; 8 bases fit TRBD1. CDR3 size: 14 residues. J was trimmed by 2 bases and V by 6 bases; bases with no gene match: 8. The germline gives CDR1 DFQATT, CDR2 SNEGSKA (reference sequence). The chain's CDR3 is CSAKRTGTNYGYTF. CDR3 sequence (DNA): TGCAGTGCAAAGAGGACAGGGACGAACTATGGCTACACCTTC.